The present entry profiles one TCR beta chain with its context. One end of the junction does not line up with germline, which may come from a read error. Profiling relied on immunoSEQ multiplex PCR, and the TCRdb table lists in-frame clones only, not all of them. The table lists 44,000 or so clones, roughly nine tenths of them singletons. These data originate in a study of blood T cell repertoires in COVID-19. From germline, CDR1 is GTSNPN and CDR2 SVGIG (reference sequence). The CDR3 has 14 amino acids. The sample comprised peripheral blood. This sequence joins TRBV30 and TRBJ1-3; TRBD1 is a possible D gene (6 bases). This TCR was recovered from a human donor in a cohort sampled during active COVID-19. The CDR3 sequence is CVWSEGGSGNTIYF. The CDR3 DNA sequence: TGTGTCTGGAGTGAAGGGGGCTCTGGAAACACCATATATTTT. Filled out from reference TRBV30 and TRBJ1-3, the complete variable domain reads SQTIHQWPATLVQPVGSPLSLECTVEGTSNPNLYWYRQAAGRGLQLLFYSVGIGQISSEVPQNLSASRPQDRQFILSSKKLLLSDSGFYLCVWSEGGSGNTIYFGEGSWLTVV.